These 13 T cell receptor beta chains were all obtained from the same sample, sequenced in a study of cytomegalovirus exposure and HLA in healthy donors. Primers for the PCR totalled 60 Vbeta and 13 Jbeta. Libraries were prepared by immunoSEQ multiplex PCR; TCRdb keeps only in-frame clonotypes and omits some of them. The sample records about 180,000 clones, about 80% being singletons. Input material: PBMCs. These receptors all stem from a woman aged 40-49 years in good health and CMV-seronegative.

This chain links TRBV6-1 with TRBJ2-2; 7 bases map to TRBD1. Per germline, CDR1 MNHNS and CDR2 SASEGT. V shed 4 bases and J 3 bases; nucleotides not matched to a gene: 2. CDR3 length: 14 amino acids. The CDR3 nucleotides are TGTGCCAGCAGTGTAACAGGGGACACCGGGGAGCTGTTTTTT. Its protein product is CASSVTGDTGELFF.

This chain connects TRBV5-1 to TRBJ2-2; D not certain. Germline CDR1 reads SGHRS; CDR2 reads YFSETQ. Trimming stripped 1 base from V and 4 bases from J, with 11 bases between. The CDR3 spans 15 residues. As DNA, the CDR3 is TGCGCCAGCAGCTTGCGAGACTCTCTCACCGGGGAGCTGTTTTTT. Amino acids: CASSLRDSLTGELFF.

The CDR3 sequence is CSSRTGLTEAFF. As DNA, the CDR3 is TGCAGCTCTCGGACAGGGCTCACTGAAGCTTTCTTT. The chain uses TRBV29-1 and TRBJ1-1, with 8 bases lining up with TRBD1. CDR1 is SQVTM, CDR2 ANQGSEA, per germline. V lost 8 bases and J lost 4; bases outside the gene matches: 6. CDR3 length: 12 amino acids. Complete variable domain (other parts from reference TRBV29-1 and TRBJ1-1): SAVISQKPSRDICQRGTSLTIQCQVDSQVTMMFWYRQQPGQSLTLIATANQGSEATYESGFVIDKFPISRPNLTFSTLTVSNMSPEDSSIYLCSSRTGLTEAFFGQGTRLTVV.

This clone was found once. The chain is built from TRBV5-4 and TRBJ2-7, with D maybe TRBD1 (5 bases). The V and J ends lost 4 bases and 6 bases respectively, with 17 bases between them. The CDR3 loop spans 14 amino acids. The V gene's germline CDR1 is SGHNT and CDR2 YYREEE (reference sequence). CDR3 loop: CASSGRALGAEQYF. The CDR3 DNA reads TGTGCCAGCAGCGGCCGGGCTTTAGGGGCCGAGCAGTACTTC.

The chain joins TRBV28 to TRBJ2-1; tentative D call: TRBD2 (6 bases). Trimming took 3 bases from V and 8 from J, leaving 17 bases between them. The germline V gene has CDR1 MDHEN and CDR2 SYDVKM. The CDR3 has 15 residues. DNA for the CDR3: TGTGCCAGCAGTTTGAGATTGGCGGGACGGGATGAGCAGTTCTTC. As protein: CASSLRLAGRDEQFF. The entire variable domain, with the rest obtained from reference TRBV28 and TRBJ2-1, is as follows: DVKVTQSSRYLVKRTGEKVFLECVQDMDHENMFWYRQDPGLGLRLIYFSYDVKMKEKGDIPEGYSVSREKKERFSLILESASTNQTSMYLCASSLRLAGRDEQFFGPGTRLTVL.

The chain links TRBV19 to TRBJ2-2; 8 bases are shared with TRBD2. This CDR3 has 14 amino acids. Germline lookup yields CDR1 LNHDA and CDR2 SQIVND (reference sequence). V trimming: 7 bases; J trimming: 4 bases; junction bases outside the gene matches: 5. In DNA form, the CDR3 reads TGTGCCAGTATTGGACTAGCTCGCACCGGGGAGCTGTTTTTT. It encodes CASIGLARTGELFF.

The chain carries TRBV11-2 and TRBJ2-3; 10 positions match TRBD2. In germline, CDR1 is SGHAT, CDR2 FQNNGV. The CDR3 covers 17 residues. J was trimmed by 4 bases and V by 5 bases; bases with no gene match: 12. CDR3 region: CASSPSGASGSSDTQYF. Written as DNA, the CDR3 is TGTGCCAGCAGCCCGTCTGGGGCTAGCGGGAGCTCAGATACGCAGTATTTT. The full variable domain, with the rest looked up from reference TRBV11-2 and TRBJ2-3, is EAGVAQSPRYKIIEKRQSVAFWCNPISGHATLYWYQQILGQGPKLLIQFQNNGVVDDSQLPKDRFSAERLKGVDSTLKIQPAKLEDSAVYLCASSPSGASGSSDTQYFGPGTRLTVL.

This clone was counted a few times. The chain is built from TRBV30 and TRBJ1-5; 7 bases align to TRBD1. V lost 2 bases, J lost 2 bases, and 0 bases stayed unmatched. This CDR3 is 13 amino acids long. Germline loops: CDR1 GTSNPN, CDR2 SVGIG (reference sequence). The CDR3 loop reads CAWSQGGNQPQHF. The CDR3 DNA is TGTGCCTGGAGTCAGGGGGGCAATCAGCCCCAGCATTTT.

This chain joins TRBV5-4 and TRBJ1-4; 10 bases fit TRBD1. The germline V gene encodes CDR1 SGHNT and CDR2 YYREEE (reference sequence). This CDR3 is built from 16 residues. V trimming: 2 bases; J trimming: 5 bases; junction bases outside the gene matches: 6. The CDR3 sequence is CASSFRPGQGNEKLFF. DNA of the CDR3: TGTGCCAGCAGCTTTAGGCCGGGACAGGGGAATGAAAAACTGTTTTTT.

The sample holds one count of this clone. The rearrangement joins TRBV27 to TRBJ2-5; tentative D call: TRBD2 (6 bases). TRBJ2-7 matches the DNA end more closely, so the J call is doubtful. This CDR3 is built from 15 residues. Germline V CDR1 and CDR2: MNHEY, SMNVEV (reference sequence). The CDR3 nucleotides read TGTGCCAGCACTCCGTTAAGGAGGGGATCCTACGAGCAGTACTTC. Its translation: CASTPLRRGSYEQYF.

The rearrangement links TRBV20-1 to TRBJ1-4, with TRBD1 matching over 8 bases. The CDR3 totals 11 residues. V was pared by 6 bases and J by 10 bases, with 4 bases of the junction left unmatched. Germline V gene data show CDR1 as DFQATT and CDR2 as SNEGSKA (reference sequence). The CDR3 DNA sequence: TGCAGTGCAACCGACAGGGGAAAACTGTTTTTT. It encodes CSATDRGKLFF.

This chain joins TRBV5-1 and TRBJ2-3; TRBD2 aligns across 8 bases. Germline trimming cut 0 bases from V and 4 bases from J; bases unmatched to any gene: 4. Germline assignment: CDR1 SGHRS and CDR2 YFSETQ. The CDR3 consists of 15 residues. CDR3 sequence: CASSLASGSSDTQYF. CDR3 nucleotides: TGCGCCAGCAGCTTGGCCAGCGGGAGCTCAGATACGCAGTATTTT.

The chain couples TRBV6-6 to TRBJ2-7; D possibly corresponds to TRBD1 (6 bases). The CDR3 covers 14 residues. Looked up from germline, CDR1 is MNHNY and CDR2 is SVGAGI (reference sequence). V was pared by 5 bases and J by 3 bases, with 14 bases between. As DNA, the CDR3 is TGTGCCAGCAGTGGATGGGACACCCTCTACGAGCAGTACTTC. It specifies CASSGWDTLYEQYF.